Listed below are T cell receptor beta chains from one sample, sequenced in a study of cytomegalovirus exposure and HLA in healthy donors. Using immunoSEQ multiplex PCR, the repertoire was profiled, and TCRdb retains in-frame clones only, with some absent. This table holds about 130,000 clones, 72% found once. Material: PBMCs. These receptors all come from a man aged 25-45 years in good health and CMV-seronegative. Each CDR3 is given with its conserved first and last residue. The D gene is left open where the match is weak. Expanded clones get a size class; other rows say once, few or many, or leave the size out.

size | J | D | V | DNA | CDR3
- | TRBJ1-6 | - | TRBV6-4 | TGTGCCAGCAGTTACGACAGTACGAGCTCCTATAATTCACCCCTCCACTTT | CASSYDSTSSYNSPLHF
few | TRBJ1-2 | - | TRBV6-5 | TGTGCCAGCAGTTACTCAGAAGGGAGCGGCTATGGCTACACCTTC | CASSYSEGSGYGYTF
- | TRBJ2-2 | - | TRBV5-1 | TGCGCCAGCACCGGGACAGCGGGCACCGGGGAGCTGTTTTTT | CASTGTAGTGELFF
few | TRBJ1-2 | - | TRBV27 | TGTGCCAGCAGTCGTTGGGCAGCCACTAACTATGGCTACACCTTC | CASSRWAATNYGYTF
- | TRBJ2-1 | TRBD2 | TRBV29-1 | TGCAGCGAGTGTAGCGGGGGGGCAAACAATGAGCAGTTCTTC | CSECSGGANNEQFF
- | TRBJ2-4 | - | TRBV7-2 | TGTGCCAGCAGCATCCGGAGGACTCCCGGAAAAAACATTCAGTACTTC | CASSIRRTPGKNIQYF
- | TRBJ2-7 | - | TRBV7-8 | TGTGCCAGCAGCTTAGCCGGGAGCGGCTACGAGCAGTACTTC | CASSLAGSGYEQYF
- | TRBJ2-5 | TRBD1 | TRBV18 | TGTGCCAGCTCACCCCCGGGACAGCTGAAAGAGACCCAGTACTTC | CASSPPGQLKETQYF
- | TRBJ2-7 | - | TRBV19 | TGTGCCAGTAGTAGCGGGCACCCGGGCGAGCAGTACTTC | CASSSGHPGEQYF
- | TRBJ2-4 | TRBD1 | TRBV27 | TGTGCCAGCAGTCCCCACCCATACAGGGGTCTAGCCAAAAACATTCAGTACTTC | CASSPHPYRGLAKNIQYF
- | TRBJ1-1 | TRBD1 | TRBV27 | TGTGCCAGCGCAACAGGGGGCAGGAGGAACACTGAAGCTTTCTTT | CASATGGRRNTEAFF
- | TRBJ2-2 | - | TRBV7-9 | TGTGCGGGCGGAACCGGGGAGTTGAACACCGGGGAGCTGTTTTTT | CAGGTGELNTGELFF
few | TRBJ2-7 | TRBD2 | TRBV7-2 | TGTGCCAGCAGCCCCCAGGGACTAGCTGCCTACGAGCAGTACTTC | CASSPQGLAAYEQYF
few | TRBJ2-3 | TRBD2 | TRBV6-5 | TGTGCCAGCAGTTCCCTAGCGGGCGGAGTTGCAGATACGCAGTATTTT | CASSSLAGGVADTQYF
- | TRBJ1-1 | TRBD1 | TRBV6-1 | TGTGCCAGCAGCGAGATCGGCCACCAGGGGGGAGCTTTCTTT | CASSEIGHQGGAFF
- | TRBJ2-7 | TRBD2 | TRBV7-2 | TGTGCCAGCAGCTTGGGGCACTCGATTAGCGGGGGGCTCCTATCTGAGCAGTACTTC | CASSLGHSISGGLLSEQYF
- | TRBJ1-1 | TRBD1 | TRBV6-6 | TGTGCCAGCAAATCGGCCCTAGGGGGCGGGAACACTGAAGCTTTCTTT | CASKSALGGGNTEAFF
- | TRBJ1-6 | - | TRBV7-3 | TGTGCCAGCAGCTTAAATCCCCCCGGGAATAATTCACCCCTCCACTTT | CASSLNPPGNNSPLHF
- | TRBJ1-3 | - | TRBV6-5 | TGTGCCAGCAGTTACGCACCACAGGGATCTGGAAACACCATATATTTT | CASSYAPQGSGNTIYF
- | TRBJ1-3 | - | TRBV11-2 | TGTGCCAGCAGCTTCAGACAGGTTAGTAAACGCTTAGTGGAAAACACCATATATTTT | CASSFRQVSKRLVENTIYF
- | TRBJ2-3 | TRBD2 | TRBV7-2 | TGTGCCAGCAGCTTAGTTGGCGGGGGGGCTCCTCATACGCAGTATTTT | CASSLVGGGAPHTQYF
- | TRBJ1-2 | - | TRBV11-2 | TGTGCCAGCAGCTTAGTCGGGGGAAACTATGGCTACACCTTC | CASSLVGGNYGYTF
- | TRBJ2-3 | - | TRBV9 | TGTGCCAGCAGCGCGGACCTAGCTCGGAGCACAGATACGCAGTATTTT | CASSADLARSTDTQYF
- | TRBJ2-1 | TRBD1 | TRBV13 | TGTGCCAGCAGCTCCCCGGGACAGGGTATTTTCCGCCGTAATGAGCAGTTCTTC | CASSSPGQGIFRRNEQFF
- | TRBJ2-7 | - | TRBV4-1 | TGCGCCAGCAGCCAAGAAGAGTCCCCGGCCTACGAGCAGTACTTC | CASSQEESPAYEQYF
- | TRBJ2-1 | TRBD1 | TRBV4-1 | TGCGCCAGCAGCCAAGGGGACAGGGACTACAATGAGCAGTTCTTC | CASSQGDRDYNEQFF
- | TRBJ2-5 | - | TRBV2 | TGTGCCAGCAGTGACGACAGTGGGGAGACCCAGTACTTC | CASSDDSGETQYF
- | TRBJ2-5 | TRBD1 | TRBV10-3 | TGTGCCATCAGAAATACAGGGGGAGTGGAGACCCAGTACTTC | CAIRNTGGVETQYF
- | TRBJ1-6 | - | TRBV7-9 | TGTGCCAGCAGCTTCGGGAGCTCCTATAATTCACCCCTCCACTTT | CASSFGSSYNSPLHF
few | TRBJ2-7 | - | TRBV6-1 | TGTGCCAGCAGCGTGCGGGGAGGTGAGGGTGAGCAGTACTTC | CASSVRGGEGEQYF
- | TRBJ2-7 | TRBD2 | TRBV25-1 | TGTGCCAGCAGTCGGGGGCGGGGGGGCTACGAGCAGTACTTC | CASSRGRGGYEQYF
- | TRBJ2-3 | - | TRBV11-3 | TGTGCCAGCAGCTTAGGAGGCCGACGGGATACGCAGTATTTT | CASSLGGRRDTQYF
- | TRBJ2-4 | TRBD1 | TRBV7-9 | TGTTCCAGCAGCTGGGGACAGGGCCGGATGGGAGCCAAAAACATTCAGTACTTC | CSSSWGQGRMGAKNIQYF
few | TRBJ1-4 | TRBD1 | TRBV7-6 | TGTGCCAGCAGCTTAGTCCACAGGGGGCGTACTGAAAAACTGTTTTTT | CASSLVHRGRTEKLFF
- | TRBJ1-1 | - | TRBV28 | TGTGCCAGCAGTTCGCTTTCGAACGTCGGGAGCACTGAAGCTTTCTTT | CASSSLSNVGSTEAFF
- | TRBJ2-7 | TRBD2 | TRBV2 | TGTGCCAGCAGGGACGTCGGACTAGCGGGGGGGCCATACGAGCAGTACTTC | CASRDVGLAGGPYEQYF
- | TRBJ1-2 | TRBD1 | TRBV7-2 | TGTGCCAGCAGCCCTATGGACAGGGGCTACGTAGCTAACTATGGCTACACCTTC | CASSPMDRGYVANYGYTF
once | TRBJ1-1 | - | TRBV5-8 | TGTGCCAGCAGCCGACGCATACAGGGCAGCACTGAAGCTTTCTTT | CASSRRIQGSTEAFF
- | TRBJ2-3 | TRBD2 | TRBV7-2 | TGTGCCAGCAGCTTATGGGGAGGGACTAGCACAGATACGCAGTATTTT | CASSLWGGTSTDTQYF
- | TRBJ2-6 | - | TRBV2 | TGTGCCAGCAGATCGGGTGGGGCCAACGTCCTGACTTTC | CASRSGGANVLTF
- | TRBJ2-7 | - | TRBV28 | TGTGCCAGCAGTTTACTTACTAAGATGGACGAGCAGTACTTC | CASSLLTKMDEQYF
- | TRBJ1-2 | - | TRBV6-1 | TGTGCCAGCAAAAGGTCTGGGGGCCGCTATGGCTACACCTTC | CASKRSGGRYGYTF
- | TRBJ1-4 | TRBD1 | TRBV7-9 | TGTTCCAGCAGCTTAAACGGACAGGGGTCAACAACTAATGAAAAACTGTTTTTT | CSSSLNGQGSTTNEKLFF
- | TRBJ1-4 | - | TRBV4-1 | TGCGCCAGCAGCCAAGCGGGAAGGACTAATGAAAAACTGTTTTTT | CASSQAGRTNEKLFF
- | TRBJ2-1 | - | TRBV11-2 | TGTGCCAGCAGCCCCCGGGACACCCTAAATGAGCAGTTCTTC | CASSPRDTLNEQFF
- | TRBJ1-1 | - | TRBV27 | TGTGCCAGCAGTTTACGGGACAAGAACACTGAAGCTTTCTTT | CASSLRDKNTEAFF
- | TRBJ1-2 | - | TRBV28 | TGTGCCAGCACCCGACAGGCTTATGGCTACACCTTC | CASTRQAYGYTF
- | TRBJ2-3 | TRBD2 | TRBV7-3 | TGTGCCAGCAGCGACCCAGGGTGGGGGGGAGCCACAGATACGCAGTATTTT | CASSDPGWGGATDTQYF
once | TRBJ1-1 | TRBD1 | TRBV19 | TGTGCCAGTTGGACAGGGTTGATGAACACTGAAGCTTTCTTT | CASWTGLMNTEAFF
once | TRBJ1-2 | TRBD1 | TRBV7-8 | TGTGCCAGCAGCCCAGACAGGGCGCTTAACTATGGCTACACCTTC | CASSPDRALNYGYTF
- | TRBJ2-3 | TRBD2 | TRBV7-9 | TGTTCCAGCAGCCCGACTAGCGGGGGCCTCGTGGATACGCAGTATTTT | CSSSPTSGGLVDTQYF
- | TRBJ2-3 | - | TRBV10-1 | TGCGCCAGCAGTCGGGACATCGAATCAGATACGCAGTATTTT | CASSRDIESDTQYF
- | TRBJ2-5 | - | TRBV5-1 | TGCGCCAGCAGCTTAGGAGGACCGGCGCGGAAGGAGACCCAGTACTTC | CASSLGGPARKETQYF
few | TRBJ2-7 | - | TRBV28 | TGTGCCAGCAGTTTGATTTCGGGGGGCGGGTACGAGCAGTACTTC | CASSLISGGGYEQYF
- | TRBJ2-5 | TRBD2 | TRBV5-4 | TGTGCCAGCAGCTTGGGTGGCGGGGGGGCTGAGACCCAGTACTTC | CASSLGGGGAETQYF